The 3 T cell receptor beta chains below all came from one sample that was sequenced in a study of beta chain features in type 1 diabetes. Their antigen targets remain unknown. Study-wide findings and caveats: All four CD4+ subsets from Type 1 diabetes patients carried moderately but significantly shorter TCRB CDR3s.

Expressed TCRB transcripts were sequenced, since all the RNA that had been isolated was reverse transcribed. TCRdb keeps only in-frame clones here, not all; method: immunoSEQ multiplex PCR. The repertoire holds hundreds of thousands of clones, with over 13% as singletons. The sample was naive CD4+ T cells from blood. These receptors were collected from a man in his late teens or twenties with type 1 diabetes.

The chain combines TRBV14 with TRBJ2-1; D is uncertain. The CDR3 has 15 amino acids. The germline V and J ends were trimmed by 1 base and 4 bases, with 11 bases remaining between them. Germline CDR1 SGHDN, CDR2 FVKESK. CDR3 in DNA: TGTGCCAGCAGCCAAGGGGTTACCATTTACAATGAGCAGTTCTTC. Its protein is CASSQGVTIYNEQFF.

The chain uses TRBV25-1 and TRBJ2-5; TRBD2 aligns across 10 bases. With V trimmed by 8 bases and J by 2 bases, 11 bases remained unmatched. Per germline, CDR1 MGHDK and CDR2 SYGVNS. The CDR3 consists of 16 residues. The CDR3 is CASEQPGLAFQETQYF. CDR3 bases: TGTGCCAGCGAACAACCGGGACTAGCGTTTCAAGAGACCCAGTACTTC. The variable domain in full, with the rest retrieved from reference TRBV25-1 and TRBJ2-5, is EADIYQTPRYLVIGTGKKITLECSQTMGHDKMYWYQQDPGMELHLIHYSYGVNSTEKGDLSSESTVSRIRTEHFPLTLESARPSHTSQYLCASEQPGLAFQETQYFGPGTRLLVL.

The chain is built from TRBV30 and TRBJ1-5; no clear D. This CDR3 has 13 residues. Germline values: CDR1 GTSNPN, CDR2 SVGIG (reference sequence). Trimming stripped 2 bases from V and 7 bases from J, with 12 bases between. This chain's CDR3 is CAWSRAGWQPQHF. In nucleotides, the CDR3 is TGTGCCTGGAGTAGAGCAGGTTGGCAGCCCCAGCATTTT.